Listed here are 7 T cell receptor beta chains from one sample, sequenced in a study of T-cell reconstitution after alpha-beta-depleted transplantation in children. It was with unique molecular identifiers that the TCRbeta library was prepared. MiXCR, applied by TCRdb to the PCR reads, yields one record per CDR3 protein. Of about 870,000 distinct CDR3 sequences listed, about 16% are singletons. Sequencing was performed on PBMCs, mostly from graft donor cells, taken 360 days after TCRalphabeta/CD19-depleted stem cell transplant. The receptor set was obtained from a male patient aged 10 to 17 who had a stem cell transplant for acute lymphoblastic leukemia, so the T cells may come from the graft donor.

The chain carries TRBV19 and TRBJ2-7; D possibly corresponds to TRBD1 (5 bases). The V gene's germline CDR1 is LNHDA and CDR2 SQIVND (reference sequence). The CDR3 sequence is 14 residues long. V dropped 8 bases and J dropped 1 base, with 15 bases sitting between them. In DNA, the CDR3 is TGTGCCAGTGGAGACAGAGAACGTTCCTACGAGCAGTACTTC. This encodes CASGDRERSYEQYF.

This clonotype was seen only a few times. The genes are TRBV12-3 or TRBV12-4 and TRBJ2-7, with 7 bases fitting TRBD1. The CDR3 extends over 15 amino acids. After removal of 5 bases from V and 2 bases from J, the junction contained 9 bases not matched to a gene. In nucleotides, the CDR3 is TGTGCCAGCAGTCCCGGGACAGCTTCTACCTACGAGCAGTACTTC. Protein: CASSPGTASTYEQYF.

A few counts support this clonotype. The rearrangement joins TRBV12-3 or TRBV12-4 to TRBJ1-5; D remains ambiguous. V was clipped by 2 bases and J by 3 bases, with 11 bases between them. The CDR3 extends over 15 amino acids. This CDR3 is CASSLNRQPNQPQHF. CDR3 nucleotide sequence: TGTGCCAGCAGTTTAAATCGGCAGCCCAATCAGCCCCAGCATTTT.

The chain employs TRBV18 and TRBJ2-1, with 11 bases identical to TRBD2. The trim removed 0 bases at V and 7 bases at J, leaving 5 bases unmatched. Germline V gene sequence: CDR1 KGHSH, CDR2 LQKENI. This CDR3 is built from 16 residues. The CDR3 region has the DNA TGTGCCAGCTCACCACCTTTAGCGGGAGGGCGGAATGAGCAGTTCTTC. Its protein is CASSPPLAGGRNEQFF.

This chain uses TRBV12-3 or TRBV12-4 with TRBJ2-1; 9 bases fit TRBD1. V shed 5 bases and J 6 bases; nucleotides not matched to a gene: 11. This CDR3 is 16 amino acids long. The CDR3 spells CASSPPGTGTTNEQFF. CDR3 bases: TGTGCCAGCAGTCCGCCCGGGACAGGGACTACCAATGAGCAGTTCTTC.

Only a few counts were recorded for this clonotype. The DNA for the CDR3 is TGCGCCAGCAGCCGCGTGACAGGGGACATACCGAACACTGAAGCTTTCTTT. The encoded protein is CASSRVTGDIPNTEAFF. The genes are TRBV4-1 and TRBJ1-1, with 8 positions matching TRBD1. V shed 4 bases, J shed 1 base, and the junction held 11 bases outside the gene matches. Germline V gives CDR1 MGHRA, CDR2 YSYEKL. This CDR3 has 17 amino acids.

The chain has TRBV4-2 and TRBJ1-5, with TRBD1 matching 8 bases. Trimming took 1 base from V and 4 from J; bases not matched to a gene: 3. CDR3 length: 15 amino acids. From germline, CDR1 is LGHNA and CDR2 YNFKEQ. The CDR3 spells CASSQADRVNQPQHF. CDR3 nucleotide sequence: TGTGCCAGCAGCCAAGCGGACAGGGTGAATCAGCCCCAGCATTTT.